A single T cell receptor (beta chain) is shown here with its context. No antigen is known for it. The sample originates from a study of cytomegalovirus exposure and HLA in healthy donors. Study-level information: The roughly 120 million unique TCR beta sequences, from about 179 million T cells, were found by an earlier analysis. Overall study results and limits: Earlier results showed most TCR beta V segments being productive about 87% or about 30% of the time.

It was with 60 Vbeta and 13 Jbeta primers that the PCR ran. TCRdb's copy holds only in-frame clones and misses some; the assay was immunoSEQ multiplex PCR. The sample lists nearly 110,000 clones; roughly four fifths were seen once. This clonotype was obtained from a man in his fifties or sixties in good health and CMV-seronegative. Material: PBMCs.

The CDR3 sequence: CASSSRRQGGYTEAFF. The CDR3 DNA follows: TGTGCCAGCAGCTCCAGGCGACAGGGGGGGTACACTGAAGCTTTCTTT. The chain uses TRBV5-6 and TRBJ1-1, with TRBD1 matching over 9 bases. Germline V gene data show CDR1 as SGHDT and CDR2 as YYEEEE. The CDR3 runs 16 residues. V lost 3 bases to trimming and J lost 3 bases; unmatched junction nucleotides: 9.